This record looks at one T cell receptor (beta chain) sequence and its context. Its antigen is currently not known. There are no base qualities to consult, and no much larger clone falls within one base. This entry comes from a study of T cell repertoires in cytomegalovirus infection (dated by TCRdb to the late 2010s). Study-level background: The peptide stimulations were aimed at well-studied HLA-B-restricted epitopes as well as recently identified HLA-C-restricted CMV epitopes, whose presentation resists viral immunomodulation. Because public TCR beta signatures pointed to carriage of CMV infection together with the matching HLA type, the HLA type of each donor mattered for the analysis.

Study-wide findings and limitations: The ex vivo response was dominated by HLA-C-restricted CMV-specific TCR beta clonotypes, and the single most frequent clonotype in two of eight donors was supplied by these HLA-C-restricted clonotypes. Carriers of CMV infection plus the relevant HLA type were discriminated by the cumulative frequency of public TCR beta family members in the study cohort and in an independent approximately 340-donor cohort.

The instrument was an Illumina HiSeq 1500. TCRdb redid the processing of the public reads, applying fastp at Q25 and MiXCR, and retained in-frame beta chains. For every CDR3 protein sequence, its rows merge into one entry that carries the most common genes and DNA. Within this sample are some 500,000 distinct CDR3 sequences, with approximately 40% of them counted one time only. About half of the sample goes to the ten largest clones. The treatment or condition label for this specimen denotes: in vitro stimulation with specific CMV peptide epitopes to enrich CMV-specific T cells. Relative to germline, V is 1 base shorter and J is 8 bases shorter, with 11 bases between their ends. The germline V gene gives CDR1 as MGHRA and CDR2 as YSYEKL. Reading from cysteine to phenylalanine, the CDR3 counts 13 amino acids. Kept here is only the CDR3 DNA, which spans 39 bases and is read in frame from base 1.

This TCR came from a human donor in good health (CMV status not recorded). Some clones in this sample may be carry-over from other donors' samples. The starting material was cultured PBMCs, obtained from culture after CMV antigen stimulation. The chain is assembled from TRBV4-1 and TRBJ1-2, with the D gene not confidently named. The CDR3 has the sequence CASSQVGLGGYTF. The DNA is as follows: TGCGCCAGCAGCCAAGTGGGTCTGGGCGGCTACACCTTC.